What follows are 26 T cell receptor beta chains derived from one specimen sequenced in a study of cytomegalovirus exposure and HLA in healthy donors. Use of 60 Vbeta and 13 Jbeta primers characterized the PCR. Assay: immunoSEQ multiplex PCR; the TCRdb copy retains only in-frame clones and omits some. The data contain around 120,000 clones, 70% to 85% of them singletons. Sequenced material: PBMCs. The receptors stem from a woman aged 45-65 years in good health and CMV-seropositive.

V is TRBV19 and J is TRBJ2-7; 9 nucleotides line up with TRBD1. The J segment lost 4 bases and the V segment lost 5 bases, leaving 6 bases of the junction unmatched. CDR1 and CDR2 (germline): LNHDA, SQIVND (reference sequence). This CDR3 has 14 residues. CDR3 protein: CASSEQGAWYEQYF. The DNA for the CDR3 is TGTGCCAGTAGTGAACAGGGGGCATGGTACGAGCAGTACTTC.

This rearrangement joins TRBV10-3 to TRBJ2-1; D remains unclear. The CDR3 is 14 amino acids. V was shortened by 4 bases and J by 0 bases, with 7 bases between the two germline ends. From germline, CDR1 is ENHRY and CDR2 SYGVKD. Here the CDR3 reads CAISGTYSYNEQFF. The CDR3 DNA reads TGTGCCATCAGTGGTACCTACTCCTACAATGAGCAGTTCTTC.

The chain couples TRBV29-1 to TRBJ2-7; 8 nucleotides align to TRBD1. J was trimmed by 4 bases and V by 6 bases; bases with no gene match: 14. The CDR3 runs to 15 residues. Germline V gene sequence: CDR1 SQVTM, CDR2 ANQGSEA. CDR3: CSVDLRDRPTYEQYF. CDR3 bases: TGCAGCGTAGACCTCCGGGACAGGCCTACATACGAGCAGTACTTC.

The gene calls are TRBV5-6 and TRBJ1-2; 10 bases match TRBD1. Germline V CDR1 and CDR2: SGHDT, YYEEEE. The CDR3 is 17 residues long. The J segment lost 1 base and the V segment lost 1 base, leaving 7 bases of the junction unmatched. In DNA, the CDR3 is TGTGCCAGCAGCTTGTTTAGCCGGGACAGGGGTAACTATGGCTACACCTTC. Its protein is CASSLFSRDRGNYGYTF.

This clone has only a few counts. This chain links TRBV10-2 with TRBJ1-1; no definite D call. Germline V gene lookup returns CDR1 WSHSY and CDR2 SAAADI. V was pared by 6 bases and J by 0 bases, with 11 bases between. The CDR3 runs 14 residues. The DNA of the CDR3 is TGCGCCAGCAGAGATCAGGCGATGAACACTGAAGCTTTCTTT. It is translated as CASRDQAMNTEAFF.

The rearrangement uses TRBV7-6 and TRBJ2-1; the D gene is possibly TRBD1 (6 bases). The CDR3 covers 14 residues. The V end lost 4 bases, the J end lost 8 bases, and 15 bases lay between the germline ends. Germline-derived CDR1 and CDR2 are SGHVS and FNYEAQ. CDR3 coding DNA: TGTGCCAGCAGCTACGAGGGACACGGAGATGAGCAGTTCTTC. Translation: CASSYEGHGDEQFF.

V gene TRBV4-1 combines with J gene TRBJ1-1, with 8 positions matching TRBD1. The CDR3 extends over 12 amino acids. With 5 bases clipped from V and 8 bases from J, the junction kept 4 bases outside the gene matches. CDR1 is MGHRA, CDR2 YSYEKL, per germline. This CDR3 reads CASSGQGREAFF. The DNA for the CDR3 is TGCGCCAGCAGCGGACAGGGTAGGGAAGCTTTCTTT.

This chain joins TRBV30 and TRBJ2-5; TRBD2 agrees at 11 bases. The J call may be wrong; the DNA end is better matched by TRBJ2-7. The CDR3 is made up of 15 amino acids. CDR1 is GTSNPN, CDR2 SVGIG, per germline (reference sequence). CDR3 nucleotides: TGTGCCTGGAGCCCAGGACTAGCGGGCGACTACGAGCAGTACTTC. Its translation: CAWSPGLAGDYEQYF.

In its sample, this clone was seen a few times. The J gene is TRBJ2-1, the V gene TRBV10-1, with a possible D match to TRBD2 (6 bases). The CDR3 has 16 residues. The V gene lost 3 bases and the J gene lost 5 bases, with 17 bases spanning the gap. From germline, CDR1 is WNHNN and CDR2 SYGVQD (reference sequence). CDR3: CASSDPGGRGDNEQFF. In nucleotides, the CDR3 is TGCGCCAGCAGTGACCCTGGGGGGAGAGGGGACAATGAGCAGTTCTTC.

The chain uses TRBV6-1 and TRBJ1-1; 7 nucleotides align to TRBD1. The CDR3 has 13 amino acids. V lost 2 bases and J lost 13; bases outside the gene matches: 10. Germline values: CDR1 MNHNS, CDR2 SASEGT. CDR3 sequence: CASSERETTGVFF. The CDR3, as DNA: TGTGCCAGCAGTGAAAGGGAGACTACAGGGGTTTTCTTT.

V gene TRBV5-1 combines with J gene TRBJ2-1; 13 positions match TRBD2. This CDR3 has 17 amino acids. The germline V gene has CDR1 SGHRS and CDR2 YFSETQ. V lost 3 bases, J lost 5 bases, and 8 bases stayed unmatched. The CDR3 DNA reads as TGCGCCAGCAGCTCGGTCGGGACTAGCGGGGTTCACAATGAGCAGTTCTTC. Encoded protein: CASSSVGTSGVHNEQFF.

This chain's CDR3 is CASSLGSTGEETQYF. The CDR3 DNA is TGTGCCAGCAGCTTGGGTTCGACAGGGGAAGAGACCCAGTACTTC. This chain connects TRBV5-4 to TRBJ2-5, with 8 bases identical to TRBD1. Trimming took 0 bases from V and 3 from J; bases not matched to a gene: 4. From germline, CDR1 is SGHNT and CDR2 YYREEE (reference sequence). This CDR3 has 15 residues.

This clone has a single count. This rearrangement joins TRBV11-1 to TRBJ2-7; 8 bases agree with TRBD1. The CDR3 is 13 residues long. V gave up 5 bases and J gave up 4 bases; unmatched junction bases: 4. Looked up from germline, CDR1 is SGHAT and CDR2 is FQDESV (reference sequence). The CDR3: CASSTGQGYEQYF. CDR3 nucleotide sequence: TGTGCCAGCAGCACCGGACAGGGATACGAGCAGTACTTC.

Here the CDR3 DNA reads TGTGCCTGGAGCGTTAGCGGTCCGGATACGCAGTATTTT. Residues: CAWSVSGPDTQYF. The chain has TRBV30 and TRBJ2-3, with a tentative D call TRBD2 (6 bases). Germline V gene data show CDR1 as GTSNPN and CDR2 as SVGIG (reference sequence). Trimming pared 3 bases from V and 6 bases from J, leaving 13 bases between. The CDR3 runs 13 residues.

The genes are TRBV28 and TRBJ2-1; maybe TRBD2 (7 bases). V shed 2 bases and J shed 10 bases, with 12 bases lying between them. This CDR3 comprises 13 residues. The germline V gene encodes CDR1 MDHEN and CDR2 SYDVKM. This CDR3 reads CASSLAGGGEQFF. The CDR3 nucleotides are TGTGCCAGCAGTTTAGCCGGCGGGGGCGAGCAGTTCTTC.

This sequence joins TRBV30 and TRBJ2-2; D is unclear. This CDR3 comprises 14 residues. Germline assignment: CDR1 GTSNPN and CDR2 SVGIG (reference sequence). The V and J ends lost 4 bases and 1 base respectively, with 10 bases between them. The DNA of the CDR3 is TGTGCCTGGAAATTGCAGAAGAACACCGGGGAGCTGTTTTTT. Translation: CAWKLQKNTGELFF.

This chain uses TRBV14 with TRBJ2-7, with D maybe TRBD2 (5 bases). Germline-derived CDR1 and CDR2 are SGHDN and FVKESK. The germline V and J ends were trimmed by 0 bases and 6 bases, with 9 bases remaining between them. The CDR3 extends over 13 amino acids. CDR3 residues: CASSQDQGSEQYF. The CDR3 DNA reads as TGTGCCAGCAGCCAAGATCAAGGGAGCGAGCAGTACTTC.

This CDR3 reads CASSPMDSMELFF. CDR3 bases: TGCGCCAGCAGCCCCATGGACAGTATGGAACTGTTTTTT. The chain couples TRBV5-1 to TRBJ1-4; TRBD1 is a possible D gene (6 bases). CDR1 is SGHRS and CDR2 is YFSETQ in the germline V gene. Trimming removed 4 bases from V and 12 bases from J, with 16 bases in between. The CDR3 is 13 amino acids.

This clone came up a few times. The rearrangement links TRBV15 to TRBJ1-1, with D possibly TRBD1 on 5 matching bases. Between the trimmed V and J ends, which lost 1 base and 4 bases, there was a span of 10 bases. The CDR3 covers 14 residues. Germline V gene lookup returns CDR1 LNHNV and CDR2 YYDKDF (reference sequence). The CDR3 sequence: CATSRVLGGTEAFF. CDR3 DNA sequence: TGTGCCACCAGCAGAGTTTTGGGGGGCACTGAAGCTTTCTTT.

The chain employs TRBV7-2 and TRBJ2-2; D is unclear. Germline CDR1 is SGHTA and CDR2 is FQGNSA. The germline V and J ends were trimmed by 3 bases and 1 base, with 6 bases remaining between them. This CDR3 spans 14 amino acids. The CDR3 coding sequence is TGTGCCAGCAGCTTGGCCGAGAACACCGGGGAGCTGTTTTTT. Translation gives CASSLAENTGELFF.

This chain uses TRBV19 with TRBJ2-7; 8 bases are shared with TRBD1. V was clipped by 1 base and J by 4 bases; unmatched bases: 9. Germline V gene data show CDR1 as LNHDA and CDR2 as SQIVND (reference sequence). The CDR3 has 16 residues. CDR3: CASSIGAGTGEYEQYF. CDR3 in DNA: TGTGCCAGTAGTATAGGGGCCGGGACAGGCGAGTACGAGCAGTACTTC.

The chain has TRBV9 and TRBJ2-2, with D perhaps matching TRBD1 (5 bases). Germline lookup yields CDR1 SGDLS and CDR2 YYNGEE. The CDR3 totals 14 residues. V was clipped by 2 bases and J by 2 bases, with 7 bases between them. The CDR3 coding sequence is TGTGCCAGCAGCGTTCAGGGAAACACCGGGGAGCTGTTTTTT. This encodes CASSVQGNTGELFF.

V usage is TRBV7-9 and J usage is TRBJ2-1, with D possibly TRBD2 on 5 matching bases. The ends were cut back, 5 bases at V and 8 bases at J, with 7 bases in the middle. CDR1 and CDR2 (germline): SEHNR, FQNEAQ (reference sequence). The CDR3 spans 11 residues. CDR3 amino acids: CASSPADEQFF. The CDR3, as DNA: TGTGCCAGCAGCCCAGCGGATGAGCAGTTCTTC.

The chain links TRBV30 to TRBJ1-2; a possible D gene is TRBD1 (6 bases). Germline lookup yields CDR1 GTSNPN and CDR2 SVGIG (reference sequence). CDR3 length: 15 amino acids. V was cut by 3 bases and J by 4 bases, with 18 bases left in between. The CDR3 protein is CAWSENLQGAYGYTF. The CDR3 region has the DNA TGTGCCTGGAGCGAGAACCTACAGGGAGCCTATGGCTACACCTTC.

A few counts support this clone. The rearrangement uses TRBV5-4 and TRBJ2-5; 7 bases match TRBD1. The V gene's germline CDR1 is SGHNT and CDR2 YYREEE (reference sequence). This CDR3 region has 15 residues. V was clipped by 4 bases and J by 2 bases; unmatched bases: 8. This CDR3 is CASSNRDRIQETQYF. For the CDR3, the DNA is TGTGCCAGCAGCAACCGGGACAGAATACAAGAGACCCAGTACTTC.

The gene calls are TRBV27 and TRBJ2-7; TRBD1 might be the D (6 bases). The CDR3 contains 14 residues. The V gene's germline CDR1 is MNHEY and CDR2 SMNVEV (reference sequence). V was shortened by 2 bases and J by 3 bases, with 11 bases between the two germline ends. The CDR3 region is CASSLLGQNYEQYF. The CDR3 coding sequence is TGTGCCAGCAGTTTACTCGGACAGAACTACGAGCAGTACTTC.